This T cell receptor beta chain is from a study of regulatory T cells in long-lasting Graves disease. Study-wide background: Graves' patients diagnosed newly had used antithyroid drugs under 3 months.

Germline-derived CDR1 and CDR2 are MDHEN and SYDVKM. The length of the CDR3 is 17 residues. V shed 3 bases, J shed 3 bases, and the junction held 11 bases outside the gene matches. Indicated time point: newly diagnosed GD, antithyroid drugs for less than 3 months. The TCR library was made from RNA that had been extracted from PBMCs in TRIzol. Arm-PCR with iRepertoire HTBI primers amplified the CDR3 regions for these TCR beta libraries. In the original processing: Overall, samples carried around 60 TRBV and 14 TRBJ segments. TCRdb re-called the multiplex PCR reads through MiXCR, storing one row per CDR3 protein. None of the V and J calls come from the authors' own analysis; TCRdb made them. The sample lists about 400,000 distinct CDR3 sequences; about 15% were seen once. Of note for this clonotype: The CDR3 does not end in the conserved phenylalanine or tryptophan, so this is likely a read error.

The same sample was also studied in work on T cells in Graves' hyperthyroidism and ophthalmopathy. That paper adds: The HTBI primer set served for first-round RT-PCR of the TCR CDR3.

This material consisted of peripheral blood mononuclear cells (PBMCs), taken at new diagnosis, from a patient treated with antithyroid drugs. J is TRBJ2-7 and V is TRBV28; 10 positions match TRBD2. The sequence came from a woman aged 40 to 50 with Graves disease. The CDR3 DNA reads TGTGCCAGCAGTTTTCGGCTAGCGGGAGTCCGTAACTACGAGCAGTACTCC. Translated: CASSFRLAGVRNYEQYS.